The 25 T cell receptor beta chains below were found in one sample sequenced in a study of control samples from healthy donors and cancer patients. Libraries were prepared by immunoSEQ multiplex PCR; TCRdb keeps only in-frame clonotypes and omits some of them. The sample lists roughly 370,000 clones, 75% to 95% occurring once. The specimen sequenced was PBMCs. These receptors were collected from a man aged 35-49 years with head and neck cancer.

This chain joins TRBV30 and TRBJ1-3; possible D gene TRBD1, 6 bases. Germline loops: CDR1 GTSNPN, CDR2 SVGIG (reference sequence). This CDR3 has 16 residues. The V and J ends lost 3 bases and 0 bases respectively, with 15 bases between them. The CDR3 sequence is CAWSARRGSSGNTIYF. The DNA for the CDR3 is TGTGCCTGGAGCGCCAGGAGGGGGAGCTCTGGAAACACCATATATTTT.

V and J are TRBV5-5 and TRBJ2-3, with TRBD2 matching 8 bases. This CDR3 has 17 amino acids. The V and J ends lost 0 bases and 1 base, in that order; junction bases with no gene match: 7. The germline CDR1 and CDR2 sequences are SGHKS and YYEKEE (reference sequence). The chain's CDR3 is CASSLAGTRPRTDTQYF. In DNA, the CDR3 is TGTGCCAGCAGCTTGGCCGGGACTAGGCCCCGCACAGATACGCAGTATTTT. The full variable domain, in which reference TRBV5-5 and TRBJ2-3 provide the parts outside the CDR3, is DAGVTQSPTHLIKTRGQQVTLRCSPISGHKSVSWYQQVLGQGPQFIFQYYEKEERGRGNFPDRFSARQFPNYSSELNVNALLLGDSALYLCASSLAGTRPRTDTQYFGPGTRLTVL.

The chain employs TRBV19 and TRBJ1-2; TRBD1 is a possible D gene (5 bases). This CDR3 is 14 amino acids long. CDR1 is LNHDA and CDR2 is SQIVND in the germline V gene (reference sequence). The ends were cut back, 0 bases at V and 4 bases at J, with 9 bases in the middle. The CDR3 here is CASSIDRGTYGYTF. CDR3 nucleotide sequence: TGTGCCAGTAGTATAGACCGGGGCACCTATGGCTACACCTTC.

This clone was counted once. The genes are TRBV5-5 and TRBJ1-1; TRBD1 matches at 7 bases. From germline, CDR1 is SGHKS and CDR2 YYEKEE (reference sequence). The CDR3 has 13 amino acids. V gave up 0 bases and J gave up 11 bases; unmatched junction bases: 7. CDR3 in amino acids: CASSLEGATPAFF. The DNA of the CDR3 is TGTGCCAGCAGCTTGGAGGGGGCCACACCGGCTTTCTTT.

V is TRBV10-1 and J is TRBJ2-4, with D perhaps matching TRBD1 or TRBD2 (6 bases each). Deletions cut 4 bases from V and 1 base from J, with 23 bases between. The length of the CDR3 is 19 residues. Germline lookup yields CDR1 WNHNN and CDR2 SYGVQD (reference sequence). CDR3 region: CASSVGGVGGSAAKNIQYF. The CDR3 DNA sequence: TGCGCCAGCAGTGTAGGTGGGGTAGGGGGGTCGGCTGCCAAAAACATTCAGTACTTC.

The chain uses TRBV7-9 and TRBJ2-5, with 8 nucleotides matching TRBD1. Looked up from germline, CDR1 is SEHNR and CDR2 is FQNEAQ (reference sequence). This CDR3 contains 15 residues. V was clipped by 4 bases and J by 2 bases; unmatched bases: 6. The CDR3 loop is CASSYRQGRQETQYF. Here the CDR3 DNA reads TGTGCCAGCAGCTACCGACAGGGGCGGCAAGAGACCCAGTACTTC.

This chain uses TRBV5-1 with TRBJ2-7, with D possibly matching TRBD2 (5 bases). Germline CDR1 and CDR2: SGHRS and YFSETQ. The CDR3 sequence is 14 residues long. V was trimmed by 1 base and J by 5 bases, leaving 13 bases between them. Written as DNA, the CDR3 is TGCGCCAGCAGCTTGCGGGGTGGGCCCCACGAGCAGTACTTC. Translated: CASSLRGGPHEQYF.

CDR3 sequence reads: CASSQNPPGDNEKLFF. As DNA, the CDR3 is TGCGCCAGCAGCCAGAATCCCCCAGGCGACAACGAAAAACTGTTTTTT. The genes are TRBV4-3 and TRBJ1-4; D is unclear. CDR3 length: 16 residues. V was pared by 3 bases and J by 8 bases, with 19 bases between. Germline V gene lookup returns CDR1 LGHNA and CDR2 YSLEER.

This clone was counted a single time. This chain links TRBV27 with TRBJ1-2; D gene ambiguous. Germline V gene lookup returns CDR1 MNHEY and CDR2 SMNVEV (reference sequence). This CDR3 comprises 13 residues. V was pared by 0 bases and J by 4 bases, with 6 bases between. The CDR3 sequence is CASSLSDGYGYTF. The CDR3 region has the DNA TGTGCCAGCAGTTTATCGGACGGCTATGGCTACACCTTC.

Turning to this clone: Other DNA sequences in the sample encode the same CDR3. The chain uses TRBV5-1 and TRBJ1-1; D unresolved. The V end was cut by 0 bases, the J end by 2 bases, with 5 bases between. Per the germline V gene, CDR1 is SGHRS and CDR2 is YFSETQ. The CDR3 length is 13 residues. The CDR3 protein is CASSLDSNTEAFF. The CDR3 coding sequence is TGCGCCAGCAGCTTGGACTCCAACACTGAAGCTTTCTTT.

The chain recombines TRBV19 with TRBJ1-1; TRBD1 agrees at 8 bases. J was trimmed by 7 bases and V by 7 bases; bases with no gene match: 14. This CDR3 spans 15 amino acids. Germline CDR1 is LNHDA and CDR2 is SQIVND (reference sequence). The CDR3 DNA reads as TGTGCCAGTATTCCTAACCCCGGACAGGGCAGTGAAGCTTTCTTT. Translating gives CASIPNPGQGSEAFF.

The CDR3 DNA sequence: TGTGCCAGCAGCGCGCCGCGAGGTACAGATACGCAGTATTTT. Residues: CASSAPRGTDTQYF. The rearrangement joins TRBV7-9 to TRBJ2-3; D unclear. V shed 5 bases and J shed 3 bases, with 12 bases lying between them. Per germline, CDR1 SEHNR and CDR2 FQNEAQ (reference sequence). CDR3 length equals 14 residues.

The chain joins TRBV10-1 to TRBJ2-1, with 7 bases identical to TRBD2. This CDR3 is 15 amino acids long. V shed 0 bases and J 7 bases; nucleotides not matched to a gene: 6. Germline V CDR1 and CDR2: WNHNN, SYGVQD (reference sequence). CDR3 amino acids: CASSESGLEINEQFF. CDR3 nucleotides: TGCGCCAGCAGTGAGTCCGGACTAGAGATTAATGAGCAGTTCTTC.

V and J are TRBV6-2 or TRBV6-3 and TRBJ2-7, with 9 positions matching TRBD1. Germline CDR1 reads MNHEY; CDR2 reads SVGEGT. This CDR3 region has 16 residues. Trimming removed 2 bases from V and 4 bases from J; junction bases left unmatched: 9. The CDR3: CASSYHLDRGEYEQYF. CDR3 coding DNA: TGTGCCAGCAGTTACCACCTGGACAGGGGAGAATACGAGCAGTACTTC.

The J gene is TRBJ1-5, the V gene TRBV7-2; TRBD1 might be the D (6 bases). Deletions cut 0 bases from V and 6 bases from J, with 12 bases between. The V gene's germline CDR1 is SGHTA and CDR2 FQGNSA. The CDR3 covers 15 residues. This chain's CDR3 is CASSLARTEGQPQHF. In nucleotides, the CDR3 is TGTGCCAGCAGCTTAGCGCGGACAGAGGGTCAGCCCCAGCATTTT.

The chain links TRBV20-1 to TRBJ2-1; D call uncertain. Germline-derived CDR1 and CDR2 are DFQATT and SNEGSKA (reference sequence). This CDR3 is 13 amino acids long. V dropped 3 bases and J dropped 4 bases, with 10 bases sitting between them. CDR3 sequence reads: CSASESPYNEQFF. The DNA of the CDR3 is TGCAGTGCTAGTGAATCCCCGTACAATGAGCAGTTCTTC.

V gene TRBV5-1 combines with J gene TRBJ2-1; no definite D call. Germline loops: CDR1 SGHRS, CDR2 YFSETQ. The CDR3 loop spans 14 amino acids. V lost 4 bases and J 6 bases, leaving 14 bases between the germline ends. CDR3 in DNA: TGCGCCAGCAGCCCCGAGTCCTGGACCAATGAGCAGTTCTTC. Amino acid sequence: CASSPESWTNEQFF.

The chain has TRBV15 and TRBJ2-5, with a tentative D call TRBD1 (6 bases). V lost 0 bases and J lost 3, with 8 bases in between. This CDR3 comprises 14 residues. CDR1 and CDR2 (germline): LNHNV, YYDKDF (reference sequence). The CDR3: CATSRDNREETQYF. The CDR3 bases are TGTGCCACCAGCAGAGATAACAGGGAAGAGACCCAGTACTTC.

The rearrangement uses TRBV6-5 and TRBJ1-1; D remains unclear. V lost 3 bases and J 0 bases, leaving 8 bases between the germline ends. Germline CDR1 is MNHEY and CDR2 is SVGAGI. The CDR3 totals 14 residues. CDR3 region: CASSYGEMNTEAFF. The CDR3 nucleotides are TGTGCCAGCAGTTATGGGGAAATGAACACTGAAGCTTTCTTT.

This rearrangement joins TRBV5-1 to TRBJ1-4; D is undetermined. Per the germline V gene, CDR1 is SGHRS and CDR2 is YFSETQ. The CDR3 runs 14 residues. V lost 1 base and J lost 0, with 4 bases in between. CDR3 nucleotide sequence: TGCGCCAGCAGCTTGTTAGCAACTAATGAAAAACTGTTTTTT. Protein sequence: CASSLLATNEKLFF.

The chain joins TRBV28 to TRBJ1-3; TRBD1 matches 7 bases. Trimming took 6 bases from V and 1 from J; bases not matched to a gene: 9. The CDR3 contains 16 residues. Germline loops: CDR1 MDHEN, CDR2 SYDVKM. CDR3 region: CASRSGTAKSGNTIYF. The CDR3, as DNA: TGTGCCAGCAGATCCGGGACAGCAAAGTCTGGAAACACCATATATTTT.

This chain joins TRBV5-6 and TRBJ2-1; 10 nucleotides line up with TRBD1. Germline CDR1 reads SGHDT; CDR2 reads YYEEEE. The CDR3 has 15 residues. The junction had 8 bases not matched to a gene; V was cut back by 4 bases and J by 7 bases. CDR3 amino acids: CASSPMGQGWNEQFF. As DNA, the CDR3 is TGTGCCAGCAGCCCAATGGGACAGGGGTGGAATGAGCAGTTCTTC.

The CDR3 spells CASSFYTAPHTDTQYF. CDR3 nucleotides: TGTGCCAGCAGTTTTTATACAGCGCCCCACACAGATACGCAGTATTTT. This sequence joins TRBV28 and TRBJ2-3; the D is unclear. Per the germline V gene, CDR1 is MDHEN and CDR2 is SYDVKM. V shed 3 bases and J shed 2 bases, with 15 bases lying between them. This CDR3 has 16 amino acids. Full variable domain (missing parts from reference TRBV28 and TRBJ2-3): DVKVTQSSRYLVKRTGEKVFLECVQDMDHENMFWYRQDPGLGLRLIYFSYDVKMKEKGDIPEGYSVSREKKERFSLILESASTNQTSMYLCASSFYTAPHTDTQYFGPGTRLTVL.

V is TRBV6-5 and J is TRBJ2-7, with a possible D match to TRBD1 (6 bases). The length of the CDR3 is 13 residues. Per the germline V gene, CDR1 is MNHEY and CDR2 is SVGAGI. V lost 6 bases and J lost 5, with 14 bases in between. CDR3 in DNA: TGTGCCAGCAGGCCACCTCAGGGGCACGAGCAGTACTTC. Translating it yields CASRPPQGHEQYF.

The chain couples TRBV27 to TRBJ2-1; a possible D gene is TRBD2 (6 bases). From germline, CDR1 is MNHEY and CDR2 SMNVEV (reference sequence). The V end was cut by 2 bases, the J end by 2 bases, with 16 bases between. This CDR3 is 17 amino acids long. CDR3: CASSLGLARETYNEQFF. The CDR3 DNA reads as TGTGCCAGCAGTTTAGGCCTAGCGCGCGAAACCTACAATGAGCAGTTCTTC.